The 10 T cell receptor beta chains below all came from one sample that was sequenced in a study of blood T cell repertoires in COVID-19. TCRdb's table, derived via immunoSEQ multiplex PCR, lists solely in-frame clones and lacks some. This table holds 15,000 to 20,000 clones, roughly 80% found once. What was sequenced was peripheral blood. Receptors originate from a woman in her 70s with active COVID-19.

As DNA, the CDR3 is TGTGCCAGCAGCTCTTCCGGGGTCGGAAACACCATATATTTT. Its protein is CASSSSGVGNTIYF. The chain combines TRBV6-5 with TRBJ1-3, with D unresolved. V lost 6 bases, J lost 4 bases, and 13 bases lay in between. This CDR3 region has 14 residues. Germline values: CDR1 MNHEY, CDR2 SVGAGI.

The chain joins TRBV2 to TRBJ2-3; D may be TRBD1 (6 bases). CDR1 is SNHLY, CDR2 FYNNEI, per germline. The CDR3 length is 14 residues. The V end was cut by 11 bases, the J end by 4 bases, with 19 bases between. In nucleotides, the CDR3 is TGTGCCGCGAACGAGGGCAGGGGCGCAGATACGCAGTATTTT. Its protein is CAANEGRGADTQYF.

The genes are TRBV7-2 and TRBJ1-5; possibly TRBD1 for D (5 bases). The CDR3 is made up of 16 amino acids. V lost 2 bases and J lost 3, with 14 bases in between. CDR1 is SGHTA and CDR2 is FQGNSA in the germline V gene. Written as DNA, the CDR3 is TGTGCCAGCAGCTTAATGTTCGACAGCCCCAATCAGCCCCAGCATTTT. Translating gives CASSLMFDSPNQPQHF.

The chain links TRBV7-2 to TRBJ1-4; 7 bases match TRBD1. The length of the CDR3 is 16 residues. The V and J ends lost 5 bases and 2 bases, in that order; junction bases with no gene match: 8. Germline V gene data show CDR1 as SGHTA and CDR2 as FQGNSA. The CDR3 sequence is CASSPTGARTNEKLFF. The CDR3 DNA follows: TGTGCCAGCAGCCCAACAGGGGCAAGGACTAATGAAAAACTGTTTTTT.

The chain carries TRBV19 and TRBJ2-7; D is uncertain. V shed 4 bases and J shed 4 bases, with 8 bases lying between them. The V gene's germline CDR1 is LNHDA and CDR2 SQIVND (reference sequence). This CDR3 has 12 residues. This CDR3 is CASSSRQYEQYF. CDR3 sequence (DNA): TGTGCCAGTAGTAGTCGCCAGTACGAGCAGTACTTC.

V and J are TRBV10-3 and TRBJ1-3; D is possibly TRBD1 (6 bases). Trimming cost V 9 bases and J 1 base, with 10 bases left between them. Looked up from germline, CDR1 is ENHRY and CDR2 is SYGVKD. The CDR3 runs to 13 residues. The CDR3 nucleotides are TGTGCCATTCAACAGGGTTCTGGAAACACCATATATTTT. It encodes CAIQQGSGNTIYF.

The genes are TRBV12-3 or TRBV12-4 and TRBJ2-7; the match to TRBD1 covers 7 bases. Trimming took 6 bases from V and 4 from J; bases not matched to a gene: 6. The CDR3 is 13 amino acids. For the CDR3, the DNA is TGTGCCAGCAGCCGACGACAGGGTTACGAGCAGTACTTC. Protein sequence: CASSRRQGYEQYF.

The genes are TRBV6-2 or TRBV6-3 and TRBJ1-1, with D unclear. Trimming left V 5 bases short and J 0 bases short, with 22 bases between. This CDR3 spans 18 amino acids. CDR1 is MNHEY, CDR2 SVGEGT, per germline. DNA for the CDR3: TGTGCCAGCAGTCCCTCGTGGCAACGTCGACTCATGAACACTGAAGCTTTCTTT. As protein: CASSPSWQRRLMNTEAFF.

The rearrangement links TRBV7-9 to TRBJ1-1; D might be TRBD1 (5 bases). Trimming took off 6 bases at V and 8 bases at J, with 25 bases between the two ends. The CDR3 contains 16 residues. CDR1 SEHNR and CDR2 FQNEAQ come from the germline V gene (reference sequence). This CDR3 reads CASRGDSGSVEREAFF. In DNA, the CDR3 is TGTGCCAGCAGAGGAGACAGTGGGTCGGTTGAGCGAGAAGCTTTCTTT.

The genes are TRBV28 and TRBJ1-2, with D possibly matching TRBD1 (6 bases). CDR3 length: 13 amino acids. Germline V gives CDR1 MDHEN, CDR2 SYDVKM. V was pared by 6 bases and J by 2 bases, with 10 bases between. The CDR3 DNA reads as TGTGCCAGCAGCCGGACAGCAAACTATGGCTACACCTTC. Translation gives CASSRTANYGYTF.